The 20 T cell receptor beta chains in this list originate from one sample, sequenced in a study of cytomegalovirus exposure and HLA in healthy donors (dated by TCRdb to the late 2010s). The protocol used for the library was the immunoSEQ multiplex PCR assay. For the multiplex PCR, a mixture combining 60 forward primers for TCR Vbeta segments and 13 reverse primers for TCR Jbeta segments was used. The immuneACCESS repertoire file appears here via TCRdb, limited to in-frame rearrangements. These files lack a portion of the clones; in checked studies, under half of the deficit traces to unresolved V genes, and the cause of the others is not known. The sample table records about 120,000 clones; about 86% of these occur just once. The ten largest clones represent 3.9% of the sample. The sequencing input was PBMCs. These receptors all stem from a woman aged 25 to 39 in good health and CMV-seronegative.

The chain joins TRBV7-6 to TRBJ2-5, with D tentatively TRBD1 (6 bases). The CDR3 totals 13 residues. Germline CDR1 SGHVS, CDR2 FNYEAQ. Trimming stripped 5 bases from V and 3 bases from J, with 10 bases between. CDR3 nucleotides: TGTGCCAGCAGCCCCGGGACAAAAGAGACCCAGTACTTC. Its protein product is CASSPGTKETQYF.

In this sample, this clone turned up a few times. V usage is TRBV27 and J usage is TRBJ2-4, with D maybe TRBD2 (5 bases). With 4 bases removed from V and 8 bases from J, the gap between germline ends came to 15 bases. CDR1 is MNHEY, CDR2 SMNVEV, per germline (reference sequence). The CDR3 is 14 residues long. As DNA, the CDR3 is TGTGCCAGCAGTTGGAACGGTCGCGGGTACATTCAGTACTTC. Its protein product is CASSWNGRGYIQYF.

The chain combines TRBV4-3 with TRBJ1-1; D ambiguous. V was trimmed by 0 bases and J by 1 base, leaving 6 bases between them. The CDR3 totals 14 residues. Germline CDR1 reads LGHNA; CDR2 reads YSLEER. The CDR3 bases are TGCGCCAGCAGCCAAGAAACACAGAACACTGAAGCTTTCTTT. Residues: CASSQETQNTEAFF.

This chain uses TRBV5-6 with TRBJ2-2; D remains unclear. The germline CDR1 and CDR2 sequences are SGHDT and YYEEEE. This CDR3 is 13 amino acids long. Trimming stripped 4 bases from V and 4 bases from J, with 8 bases between. The CDR3: CASSPVSTGELFF. DNA of the CDR3: TGTGCCAGCAGCCCGGTGAGCACCGGGGAGCTGTTTTTT.

The chain uses TRBV6-1 and TRBJ2-5, with 10 nucleotides matching TRBD2. The CDR3 contains 16 residues. CDR1 MNHNS and CDR2 SASEGT come from the germline V gene. V was clipped by 0 bases and J by 5 bases; unmatched bases: 6. The CDR3 is CASSEAPSGSGETQYF. The CDR3 coding sequence is TGTGCCAGCAGTGAAGCCCCTAGCGGGAGTGGGGAGACCCAGTACTTC.

This sequence joins TRBV7-9 and TRBJ2-3, with 10 bases fitting TRBD1. There are 19 residues in the CDR3. V shed 4 bases, J shed 2 bases, and the junction held 15 bases outside the gene matches. Germline V gene lookup returns CDR1 SEHNR and CDR2 FQNEAQ (reference sequence). This chain's CDR3 is CASSSTGGASKLFTDTQYF. The CDR3 DNA is TGTGCCAGCAGCTCGACAGGGGGCGCGTCCAAGCTTTTCACAGATACGCAGTATTTT.

The chain recombines TRBV2 with TRBJ1-1, with TRBD1 as a possible D gene (5 bases). The germline gives CDR1 SNHLY, CDR2 FYNNEI. The CDR3 runs to 15 residues. Trimming shortened V by 6 bases and J by 5 bases, and 19 bases separated the two germline ends. The CDR3 DNA reads as TGTGCCAGCAGACTTACGGCGACAGCTACAACTGAAGCTTTCTTT. Translating gives CASRLTATATTEAFF.

This clone was counted only a few times. V gene TRBV28 combines with J gene TRBJ1-5; D remains ambiguous. Trimming pared 6 bases from V and 4 bases from J, leaving 16 bases between. The CDR3 extends over 15 amino acids. Germline V gene sequence: CDR1 MDHEN, CDR2 SYDVKM. CDR3 coding DNA: TGTGCCAGCAGCCCGAGCGGCCTCACTAATCAGCCCCAGCATTTT. Translating it yields CASSPSGLTNQPQHF.

This clone was detected once. In the same sample, other DNA sequences code for this CDR3. The chain is built from TRBV6-1 and TRBJ2-7, with 9 bases that match TRBD1. This CDR3 has 14 residues. Germline lookup yields CDR1 MNHNS and CDR2 SASEGT. The J segment lost 4 bases and the V segment lost 8 bases, leaving 9 bases of the junction unmatched. CDR3 sequence (DNA): TGTGCCAGCGTCCGCGGGACAGGGACTTACGAGCAGTACTTC. It translates to CASVRGTGTYEQYF.

The rearrangement joins TRBV27 to TRBJ2-1; the match to TRBD2 covers 12 bases. V was clipped by 4 bases and J by 7 bases; unmatched bases: 11. Germline V gene data show CDR1 as MNHEY and CDR2 as SMNVEV (reference sequence). This CDR3 comprises 17 residues. CDR3 in DNA: TGTGCCAGCAGTTCGCCGGGACTAGCGGGCTACAGGAATGAGCAGTTCTTC. It is translated as CASSSPGLAGYRNEQFF.

There are a few counts of this clone. The genes are TRBV19 and TRBJ1-1; a possible D gene is TRBD1 (5 bases). The CDR3 has 16 amino acids. Germline CDR1 LNHDA, CDR2 SQIVND (reference sequence). Deletions cut 3 bases from V and 3 bases from J, with 17 bases between. The DNA for the CDR3 is TGTGCCAGTAGTATCCCGGGACTTAAAGTGGACACTGAAGCTTTCTTT. Translated: CASSIPGLKVDTEAFF. The full variable domain, in which reference TRBV19 and TRBJ1-1 provide the parts outside the CDR3, is DGGITQSPKYLFRKEGQNVTLSCEQNLNHDAMYWYRQDPGQGLRLIYYSQIVNDFQKGDIAEGYSVSREKKESFPLTVTSAQKNPTAFYLCASSIPGLKVDTEAFFGQGTRLTVV.

The chain uses TRBV28 and TRBJ2-7, with a tentative D call TRBD1 (5 bases). With 8 bases removed from V and 4 bases from J, the gap between germline ends came to 12 bases. Germline V gene data show CDR1 as MDHEN and CDR2 as SYDVKM. The CDR3 runs 12 residues. The DNA of the CDR3 is TGTGCCAGCGGGGCGATTCAATACGAGCAGTACTTC. It yields the protein CASGAIQYEQYF.

The genes are TRBV6-1 and TRBJ1-5; 7 nucleotides match TRBD1. The CDR3 runs 13 residues. V shed 4 bases, J shed 5 bases, and the junction held 2 bases outside the gene matches. Per the germline V gene, CDR1 is MNHNS and CDR2 is SASEGT. The CDR3 DNA reads as TGTGCCAGCAGTGGGACAGGCTATCAGCCCCAGCATTTT. This codes for CASSGTGYQPQHF.

The count of this clone is one. The chain couples TRBV6-4 to TRBJ1-1; a weak D match, TRBD1 (6 bases). Germline loops: CDR1 MRHNA, CDR2 SNTAGT. The CDR3 is 16 amino acids. V lost 4 bases to trimming and J lost 1 base, with 16 bases between them. DNA of the CDR3: TGTGCCAGCAGTGTCTCGTCAGGGGCGACGAACACTGAAGCTTTCTTT. It specifies CASSVSSGATNTEAFF.

This clone was detected only a few times. The gene calls are TRBV7-9 and TRBJ2-7; 8 nucleotides match TRBD2. With 5 bases clipped from V and 2 bases from J, the junction kept 5 bases outside the gene matches. This CDR3 spans 14 amino acids. The germline CDR1 and CDR2 sequences are SEHNR and FQNEAQ (reference sequence). As DNA, the CDR3 is TGTGCCAGCAGCCGACCGGGACTAGCCTACGAGCAGTACTTC. As protein: CASSRPGLAYEQYF.

The chain couples TRBV14 to TRBJ1-2, with D possibly TRBD1 on 5 matching bases. From germline, CDR1 is SGHDN and CDR2 FVKESK. This CDR3 is 16 amino acids long. Trimming stripped 0 bases from V and 7 bases from J, with 18 bases between. CDR3 coding DNA: TGTGCCAGCAGCCAAGAAAGGGGCGCGATTCGGCCTGGCTACACCTTC. Translated, it gives CASSQERGAIRPGYTF.

This rearrangement joins TRBV13 to TRBJ2-7; 9 bases line up with TRBD1. Trimming took 4 bases from V and 5 from J; bases not matched to a gene: 6. The germline CDR1 and CDR2 sequences are PRHDT and FYEKMQ (reference sequence). The CDR3 spans 14 residues. The CDR3, as DNA: TGTGCCAGCAGCTCCGAACAGGGGGCCCACGAGCAGTACTTC. This sequence encodes CASSSEQGAHEQYF.

The chain employs TRBV29-1 and TRBJ1-3, with TRBD1 matching over 9 bases. Germline values: CDR1 SQVTM, CDR2 ANQGSEA. The junction had 15 bases not matched to a gene; V was cut back by 4 bases and J by 2 bases. The CDR3 is 18 amino acids. CDR3 DNA: TGCAGCGTTGGAATAGGGACAGGGACGCACCATGCTGGAAACACCATATATTTT. Amino acid sequence: CSVGIGTGTHHAGNTIYF.

Turning to this clone: The same CDR3 also results from other DNA sequences found in this sample. This chain connects TRBV7-7 to TRBJ2-1; 9 nucleotides match TRBD2. This CDR3 has 15 amino acids. V lost 5 bases and J lost 1; bases outside the gene matches: 3. Per germline, CDR1 SSHAT and CDR2 FNYEAQ (reference sequence). The CDR3 loop is CASSLSGSSYNEQFF. The CDR3 nucleotides read TGTGCCAGCAGCCTTAGCGGGAGTTCCTACAATGAGCAGTTCTTC.

The chain carries TRBV7-9 and TRBJ2-5, with D maybe TRBD2 (5 bases). The V end was cut by 2 bases, the J end by 4 bases, with 5 bases between. Germline-derived CDR1 and CDR2 are SEHNR and FQNEAQ (reference sequence). The CDR3 is 12 amino acids. In DNA, the CDR3 is TGTGCCAGCAGCTTACGGGGAGAGACCCAGTACTTC. Translation gives CASSLRGETQYF.